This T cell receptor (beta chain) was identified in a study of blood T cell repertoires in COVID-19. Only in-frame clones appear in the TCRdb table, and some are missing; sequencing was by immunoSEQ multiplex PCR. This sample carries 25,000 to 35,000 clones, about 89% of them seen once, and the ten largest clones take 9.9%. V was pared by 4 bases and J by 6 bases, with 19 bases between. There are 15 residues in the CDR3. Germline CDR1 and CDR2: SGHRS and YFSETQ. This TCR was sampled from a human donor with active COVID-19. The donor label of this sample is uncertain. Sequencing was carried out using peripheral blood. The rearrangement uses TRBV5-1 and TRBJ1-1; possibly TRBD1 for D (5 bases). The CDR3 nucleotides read TGCGCCAGCAGCCGAGATACGTTAGGGGTGGCTGAAGCTTTCTTT. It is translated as CASSRDTLGVAEAFF. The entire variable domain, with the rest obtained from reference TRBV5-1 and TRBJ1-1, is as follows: KAGVTQTPRYLIKTRGQQVTLSCSPISGHRSVSWYQQTPGQGLQFLFEYFSETQRNKGNFPGRFSGRQFSNSRSEMNVSTLELGDSALYLCASSRDTLGVAEAFFGQGTRLTVV.